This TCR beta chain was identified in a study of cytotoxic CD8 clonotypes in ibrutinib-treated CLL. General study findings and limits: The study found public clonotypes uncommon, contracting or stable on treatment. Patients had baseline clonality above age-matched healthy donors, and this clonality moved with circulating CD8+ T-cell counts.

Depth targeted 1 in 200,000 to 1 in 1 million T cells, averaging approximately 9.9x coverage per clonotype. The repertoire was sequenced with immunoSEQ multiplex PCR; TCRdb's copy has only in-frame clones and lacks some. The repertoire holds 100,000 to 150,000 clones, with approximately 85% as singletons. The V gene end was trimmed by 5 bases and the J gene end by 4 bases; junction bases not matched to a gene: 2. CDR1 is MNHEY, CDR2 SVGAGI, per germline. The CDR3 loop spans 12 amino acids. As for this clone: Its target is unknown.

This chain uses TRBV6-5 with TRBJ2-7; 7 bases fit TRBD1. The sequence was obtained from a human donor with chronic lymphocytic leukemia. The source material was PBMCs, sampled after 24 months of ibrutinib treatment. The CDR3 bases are TGTGCCAGCAGTCAACAGGGGTACGAGCAGTACTTC. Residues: CASSQQGYEQYF.